These 7 T cell receptor beta chains came from one sample sequenced in a study of T cell responses to AZD1222 COVID-19 vaccine. The table came from immunoSEQ multiplex PCR; TCRdb's copy has only in-frame clones and leaves some out. Here the sample spans about 110,000 clones, approximately 90% being singletons. The specimen comprised peripheral blood, sampled on day 0 of AZD1222 vaccination. The receptors were sampled from an adult in good health.

The gene calls are TRBV2 and TRBJ1-6, with D unclear. Germline V gene sequence: CDR1 SNHLY, CDR2 FYNNEI. The CDR3 runs 13 residues. Trimming stripped 5 bases from V and 7 bases from J, with 9 bases between. This CDR3 reads CASSYSENSPLHF. In DNA, the CDR3 is TGTGCCAGCAGTTACTCGGAAAATTCACCCCTCCACTTT.

The V gene is TRBV6-5, the J gene TRBJ2-3, with 8 bases aligning to TRBD2. This CDR3 spans 16 amino acids. The germline V gene encodes CDR1 MNHEY and CDR2 SVGAGI. Trimming cost V 0 bases and J 6 bases; bases outside gene matches: 8. The chain's CDR3 is CASSYSGAGGTDTQYF. CDR3 in DNA: TGTGCCAGCAGTTACTCGGGTGCGGGAGGTACGGATACGCAGTATTTT.

This clone was detected a few times. V and J are TRBV7-9 and TRBJ1-4; possibly TRBD1 for D (6 bases). V lost 2 bases to trimming and J lost 7 bases, with 17 bases between them. This CDR3 region has 16 residues. In germline, CDR1 is SEHNR, CDR2 FQNEAQ (reference sequence). The CDR3 sequence is CASSLRYLGGPEKLFF. CDR3 in DNA: TGTGCCAGCAGCTTACGTTACCTGGGGGGGCCTGAAAAACTGTTTTTT. The whole variable domain, remainder taken from reference TRBV7-9 and TRBJ1-4, is DTGVSQNPRHKITKRGQNVTFRCDPISEHNRLYWYRQTLGQGPEFLTYFQNEAQLEKSRLLSDRFSAERPKGSFSTLEIQRTEQGDSAMYLCASSLRYLGGPEKLFFGSGTQLSVL.

The chain uses TRBV6-5 and TRBJ2-1; TRBD1 agrees at 9 bases. This CDR3 is 15 amino acids long. Unmatched junction bases numbered 5, after V lost 0 bases and J lost 8 bases. Germline V gene lookup returns CDR1 MNHEY and CDR2 SVGAGI. The CDR3 protein is CASSYSTGGMDEQFF. In DNA form, the CDR3 reads TGTGCCAGCAGTTACTCCACAGGGGGCATGGATGAGCAGTTCTTC.

The rearrangement uses TRBV11-3 and TRBJ1-3; no firm D call. This CDR3 spans 12 amino acids. Germline assignment: CDR1 SGHNT and CDR2 YENEEA. V dropped 3 bases and J dropped 1 base, with 1 base sitting between them. The CDR3 sequence: CASSFSGNTIYF. The CDR3 DNA is TGTGCCAGCAGCTTTTCTGGAAACACCATATATTTT.

The rearrangement joins TRBV18 to TRBJ2-5; D gene unclear. This CDR3 has 13 amino acids. Trimming cost V 3 bases and J 5 bases, with 10 bases left between them. CDR1 is KGHSH and CDR2 is LQKENI in the germline V gene. In nucleotides, the CDR3 is TGTGCCAGCTCACCGGGTGCTCGTGAGACCCAGTACTTC. It is translated as CASSPGARETQYF. The variable domain in full, with the rest retrieved from reference TRBV18 and TRBJ2-5, is NAGVMQNPRHLVRRRGQEARLRCSPMKGHSHVYWYRQLPEEGLKFMVYLQKENIIDESGMPKERFSAEFPKEGPSILRIQQVVRGDSAAYFCASSPGARETQYFGPGTRLLVL.

As concerns this clone: The sample contains more than one DNA sequence encoding this CDR3. The V and J genes are TRBV27 and TRBJ1-1; D is ambiguous. The CDR3 length is 13 residues. The germline CDR1 and CDR2 sequences are MNHEY and SMNVEV (reference sequence). V was pared by 2 bases and J by 1 base, with 5 bases between. Here the CDR3 reads CASSLKGNTEAFF. The CDR3 coding sequence is TGTGCCAGCAGTTTAAAAGGGAACACTGAAGCTTTCTTT.